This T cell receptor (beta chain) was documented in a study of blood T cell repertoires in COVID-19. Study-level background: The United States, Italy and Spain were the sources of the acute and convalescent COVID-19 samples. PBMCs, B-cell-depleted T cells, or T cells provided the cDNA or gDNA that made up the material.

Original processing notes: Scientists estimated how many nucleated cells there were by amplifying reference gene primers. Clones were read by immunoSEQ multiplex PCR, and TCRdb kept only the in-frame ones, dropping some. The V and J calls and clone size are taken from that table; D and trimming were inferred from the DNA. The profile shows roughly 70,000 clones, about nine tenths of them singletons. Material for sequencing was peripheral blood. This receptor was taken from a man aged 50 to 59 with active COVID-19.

As DNA, the CDR3 is TGTGCCTGGAGTTCGAGGAGCAATCAGCCCCAGCATTTT. Residues: CAWSSRSNQPQHF. This sequence joins TRBV30 and TRBJ1-5; no firm D call. The germline V gene encodes CDR1 GTSNPN and CDR2 SVGIG (reference sequence). With 2 bases removed from V and 1 base from J, the gap between germline ends came to 6 bases. This CDR3 is 13 amino acids long.